This T cell receptor (beta chain) was sequenced in a study of control samples from healthy donors and cancer patients. This CDR3 contains 12 residues. Germline V CDR1 and CDR2: MDHEN, SYDVKM. Trimming removed 6 bases at V and 6 bases at J, with 11 bases between. The repertoire was sequenced with immunoSEQ multiplex PCR; TCRdb's copy has only in-frame clones and lacks some. The table records roughly 64,000 clones, approximately 90% of them present only once. The rearrangement joins TRBV28 to TRBJ1-2; D ambiguous. The receptor was derived from a woman in her forties or fifties with colorectal cancer. Sequenced: PBMCs. CDR3 residues: CASSLEVNGYTF. The CDR3 nucleotides are TGTGCCAGCAGCCTGGAAGTAAATGGCTACACCTTC.